The clone carrying this T cell receptor beta chain showed up many times. Its antigen is unidentified. These data are taken from a study of T cells in Graves' hyperthyroidism and ophthalmopathy. Study-level background: Peripheral blood was taken when the disease was first diagnosed, before any treatment began.

Findings of the study overall: Stable hyperthyroidism and ophthalmopathy were separated using 13 V-J signatures.

The study defined stable Graves' hyperthyroidism as no ophthalmopathy progression within 18 months. Reasons for excluding patients were uncontrolled infection, other autoimmune disease, pregnancy or lactation. Researchers took RNA transcripts and amplified the TCR beta CDR3 regions from them. First-round RT-PCR of the TCR CDR3 relied on the HTBI primer set. TCRdb passed the multiplex PCR reads through MiXCR, listing each CDR3 protein once. The data show about 700,000 distinct CDR3 sequences, approximately 15% seen once. The CDR3 sequence is 15 residues long. The V and J ends lost 2 bases and 0 bases respectively, with 9 bases between them. Germline loops: CDR1 KGHSH, CDR2 LQKENI.

The sequence derives from a woman in her late teens or twenties with Graves' hyperthyroidism. Material for sequencing was blood. This rearrangement joins TRBV18 to TRBJ2-3, with D hard to call. The CDR3 sequence is CASSPDSASTDTQYF. As DNA, the CDR3 is TGTGCCAGCTCACCAGACTCGGCTAGCACAGATACGCAGTATTTT.